In its sample, the clone carrying this TCR beta chain was seen many times. Its antigen is still unknown. The sample comes from a study of molecular identifiers for immune sequencing clone quantification. Study details: Replicate RNA from approximately 20,000 or 98,000 naive CD8 T cells formed five aliquots; four were sequenced.

This CDR3 is 16 amino acids long. Trimming shortened V by 0 bases and J by 6 bases, and 17 bases separated the two germline ends. Germline V gene sequence: CDR1 MNHNS, CDR2 SASEGT. Study-level points and caveats: Effector cells kept over 98% of their molecules in clones above 20 RNA copies, while naive cells kept under 1% there.

MiXCR was run by TCRdb on the PCR reads, yielding one entry per CDR3 protein. The table lists 550,000 to 750,000 distinct CDR3 sequences, 15% to 20% of them singletons. The TCR was taken from a human donor in good health. Some libraries in this study had Jurkat cell RNA spiked in. The sequenced sample consisted of naive CD8+ T cells from blood, with Jurkat cell RNA spiked in. Subset of the sample: FACS-sorted CD8+CD4-CCR7+CD45RA+ naive T cells. The V gene is TRBV6-1, the J gene TRBJ1-1; perhaps TRBD1 as D (6 bases). The CDR3 reads CASSEAGAGFGAEAFF. The DNA for the CDR3 is TGTGCCAGCAGTGAAGCGGGGGCAGGGTTCGGGGCTGAAGCTTTCTTT.